These 24 T cell receptor beta chains originate from one sample sequenced in a study of shared clonotypes between healthy human individuals. The data were produced by immunoSEQ multiplex PCR, yet TCRdb's version contains in-frame clones alone and is incomplete. The sample includes roughly 660,000 clones, 90% seen only once; the top ten take roughly 36%. Sequenced material: memory CD8+ T cells from PBMCs. Specified subset: CD45RO+ cells pooled with CCR7-negative TemRA cells. The receptors shown here come from a man aged 18 to 30 in good health. Some clones in this sample may be carry-over from other donors' samples.

This chain connects TRBV29-1 to TRBJ2-3, with a possible D match to TRBD2 (6 bases). Germline values: CDR1 SQVTM, CDR2 ANQGSEA. Deletions cut 6 bases from V and 9 bases from J, with 13 bases between. This CDR3 has 11 amino acids. The DNA of the CDR3 is TGCAGCGTGAGACTAGTCATGACGCAGTATTTT. Its protein product is CSVRLVMTQYF.

As regards this clone: Germline is not matched at one junction end, which may reflect a read error. The rearrangement uses TRBV9 and TRBJ2-5; 10 bases are shared with TRBD2. The CDR3 loop spans 12 amino acids. From germline, CDR1 is SGDLS and CDR2 YYNGEE. The DNA for the CDR3 is TGTGCCGGCAGCGGGAGGGCGGAGACCCAGTACTTC. As protein: CAGSGRAETQYF.

As concerns this clone: Other DNA sequences in the same sample also yield this CDR3. V gene TRBV29-1 combines with J gene TRBJ2-2, with unresolved D. This CDR3 spans 11 amino acids. V dropped 7 bases and J dropped 6 bases, with 9 bases sitting between them. Germline V gene data show CDR1 as SQVTM and CDR2 as ANQGSEA. CDR3 DNA sequence: TGCAGCGCAACATCTCCCGGGGAGCTGTTTTTT. Its protein is CSATSPGELFF.

The CDR3 DNA is TGTGCCAGCAGCTTAAGCTCCGAGCAGTACTTC. This codes for CASSLSSEQYF. The chain has TRBV11-2 and TRBJ2-5; D not resolved. TRBJ2-7 matches the DNA end more closely, so the J call is doubtful. This CDR3 contains 11 residues. Germline values: CDR1 SGHAT, CDR2 FQNNGV.

The rearrangement links TRBV6-1 to TRBJ2-7; 9 bases align to TRBD1. In germline, CDR1 is MNHNS, CDR2 SASEGT. This CDR3 is 14 amino acids long. Germline trimming cut 6 bases from V and 2 bases from J; bases unmatched to any gene: 5. For the CDR3, the DNA is TGTGCCAGCAGGTCCGGGACAGGGCCCTACGAGCAGTACTTC. As protein: CASRSGTGPYEQYF.

In its sample, this clone was seen once. This sequence joins TRBV19 and TRBJ1-1; D is unresolved. This CDR3 has 15 residues. Germline CDR1 and CDR2: LNHDA and SQIVND (reference sequence). V lost 6 bases and J 11 bases, leaving 25 bases between the germline ends. CDR3 amino acids: CASSLLDVEHRGAFF. In nucleotides, the CDR3 is TGTGCCAGTAGCTTACTGGACGTAGAACACCGAGGGGCTTTCTTT. The full variable domain, with the rest looked up from reference TRBV19 and TRBJ1-1, is DGGITQSPKYLFRKEGQNVTLSCEQNLNHDAMYWYRQDPGQGLRLIYYSQIVNDFQKGDIAEGYSVSREKKESFPLTVTSAQKNPTAFYLCASSLLDVEHRGAFFGQGTRLTVV.

This rearrangement joins TRBV28 to TRBJ1-1, with a tentative D call TRBD1 (6 bases). This CDR3 region has 14 residues. Trimming left V 6 bases short and J 2 bases short, with 13 bases between. CDR1 is MDHEN, CDR2 SYDVKM, per germline. CDR3 sequence: CASSPRTANTEAFF. The CDR3 bases are TGTGCCAGCAGCCCTAGGACAGCTAACACTGAAGCTTTCTTT.

This clone showed up just once. This chain links TRBV5-5 with TRBJ2-2; 13 positions match TRBD2. With 4 bases clipped from V and 5 bases from J, the junction kept 5 bases outside the gene matches. This CDR3 has 16 amino acids. The V gene's germline CDR1 is SGHKS and CDR2 YYEKEE (reference sequence). CDR3: CASSPGLAGRTGELFF. The CDR3, as DNA: TGTGCCAGCAGCCCGGGACTAGCGGGACGGACCGGGGAGCTGTTTTTT.

V and J are TRBV5-1 and TRBJ2-7; perhaps D is TRBD1 or TRBD2 (6 bases each). Germline V gene data show CDR1 as SGHRS and CDR2 as YFSETQ. The CDR3 spans 15 residues. The V gene lost 4 bases and the J gene lost 3 bases, with 17 bases spanning the gap. CDR3 DNA: TGCGCCAGCAGCCTTAGGGGGGCCCAACTCTACGAGCAGTACTTC. It is translated as CASSLRGAQLYEQYF.

V usage is TRBV9 and J usage is TRBJ1-2; tentative D call: TRBD1 (5 bases). Germline CDR1 and CDR2: SGDLS and YYNGEE. V was shortened by 3 bases and J by 8 bases, with 8 bases between the two germline ends. CDR3 length: 11 amino acids. The CDR3 nucleotides are TGTGCCAGCAGCGGGACACCCGGCTACACCTTC. It translates to CASSGTPGYTF.

The chain couples TRBV4-1 to TRBJ1-1, with D maybe TRBD1 (6 bases). CDR1 is MGHRA and CDR2 is YSYEKL in the germline V gene. V was clipped by 8 bases and J by 10 bases, with 17 bases between them. This CDR3 spans 12 amino acids. The CDR3 DNA is TGCGCCAGCGGTGATACAGGGATAGTAGCTTTCTTT. As protein: CASGDTGIVAFF.

This clone appeared a single time. The CDR3 bases are TGTGCCAGCAGTTTTCTATCCGGGACCACAGATACGCAGTATTTT. Protein sequence: CASSFLSGTTDTQYF. The V gene is TRBV6-6, the J gene TRBJ2-3; D is tentatively TRBD1 or TRBD2 (5 bases each). CDR3 length: 15 amino acids. V lost 4 bases and J lost 2, with 13 bases in between. CDR1 and CDR2 (germline): MNHNY, SVGAGI (reference sequence).

The J gene is TRBJ1-5, the V gene TRBV9; D may be TRBD1 (5 bases). The CDR3 covers 14 residues. V lost 0 bases and J 6 bases, leaving 10 bases between the germline ends. Germline lookup yields CDR1 SGDLS and CDR2 YYNGEE. The CDR3 reads CASSVGRGAQPQHF. Here the CDR3 DNA reads TGTGCCAGCAGCGTAGGGAGGGGTGCTCAGCCCCAGCATTTT.

The chain recombines TRBV27 with TRBJ2-2, with D possibly being TRBD1 (6 bases). The CDR3 totals 15 residues. CDR1 and CDR2 from the germline V gene are MNHEY and SMNVEV (reference sequence). Trimming shortened V by 3 bases and J by 4 bases, and 12 bases separated the two germline ends. This chain's CDR3 is CASSLRGTPTGELFF. CDR3 coding DNA: TGTGCCAGCAGTTTGAGGGGGACCCCCACCGGGGAGCTGTTTTTT.

The chain employs TRBV7-6 and TRBJ2-7, with 8 bases identical to TRBD1. This CDR3 has 13 residues. Germline V gives CDR1 SGHVS, CDR2 FNYEAQ. After removal of 5 bases from V and 6 bases from J, the junction contained 6 bases not matched to a gene. The CDR3 DNA sequence: TGTGCCAGCAGCGGGATCACAGGGGGCGAGCAGTACTTC. Amino acids: CASSGITGGEQYF.

The CDR3 nucleotides read TGTGCCAGCAGTGAAACCGGGACCTTAGGGAATGAGCAGTTCTTC. Amino acid sequence: CASSETGTLGNEQFF. This chain links TRBV9 with TRBJ2-1, with D possibly being TRBD1 or TRBD2 (5 bases each). Germline V lookup: CDR1 SGDLS, CDR2 YYNGEE. The CDR3 is made up of 15 amino acids. V gave up 5 bases and J gave up 7 bases, with 19 bases separating them. Drawing the rest from reference TRBV9 and TRBJ2-1, the complete variable domain is DSGVTQTPKHLITATGQRVTLRCSPRSGDLSVYWYQQSLDQGLQFLIQYYNGEERAKGNILERFSAQQFPDLHSELNLSSLELGDSALYFCASSETGTLGNEQFFGPGTRLTVL.

The rearrangement links TRBV10-2 to TRBJ2-5; D is unresolved. The CDR3 has 13 residues. CDR1 and CDR2 from the germline V gene are WSHSY and SAAADI. Between the trimmed V and J ends, which lost 2 bases and 2 bases, there was a span of 6 bases. The CDR3 loop reads CASSEGRQETQYF. CDR3 DNA: TGCGCCAGCAGTGAGGGCAGGCAAGAGACCCAGTACTTC.

V usage is TRBV5-8 and J usage is TRBJ2-7; D uncertain. Germline values: CDR1 SGHTS, CDR2 YDEGEE. Trimming cost V 2 bases and J 6 bases, with 24 bases left between them. This CDR3 is built from 17 residues. CDR3 DNA sequence: TGTGCCAGCAGCTTCCGTCCGTCGGTGCGTTTAGGTGGCGAGCAGTACTTC. Its protein is CASSFRPSVRLGGEQYF.

The chain employs TRBV27 and TRBJ2-1; 7 bases map to TRBD2. Germline loops: CDR1 MNHEY, CDR2 SMNVEV (reference sequence). This CDR3 has 14 amino acids. Trimming removed 3 bases from V and 6 bases from J; junction bases left unmatched: 5. CDR3 nucleotides: TGTGCCAGCAGTTTGGCGGGAGTCGGCAATGAGCAGTTCTTC. It yields the protein CASSLAGVGNEQFF.

This clone was recorded only once. The CDR3 DNA follows: TGTGCCAGCAGTGAAGCCCCCATCATTGGGGAGACCCAGTACTTC. This translates into CASSEAPIIGETQYF. This chain connects TRBV2 to TRBJ2-5; D remains ambiguous. Germline V lookup: CDR1 SNHLY, CDR2 FYNNEI. V lost 0 bases to trimming and J lost 5 bases, with 13 bases between them. The CDR3 extends over 15 amino acids.

V and J are TRBV19 and TRBJ2-7; tentatively, D is TRBD1 (6 bases). This CDR3 region has 16 residues. The V and J ends lost 4 bases and 2 bases respectively, with 18 bases between them. Germline values: CDR1 LNHDA, CDR2 SQIVND (reference sequence). Here the CDR3 reads CASSKDRQTITYEQYF. CDR3 coding DNA: TGTGCCAGTAGTAAGGACAGACAGACCATTACCTACGAGCAGTACTTC.

This chain links TRBV7-8 with TRBJ2-1, with unresolved D. The CDR3 length is 12 residues. The germline V gene encodes CDR1 SGHVS and CDR2 FQNEAQ. Trimming left V 5 bases short and J 6 bases short, with 8 bases between. As DNA, the CDR3 is TGTGCCAGCAGCGAAGAGAGCAATGAGCAGTTCTTC. This translates into CASSEESNEQFF.

The V call is TRBV30, the J call TRBJ1-6; D not certain. This CDR3 region has 10 residues. The germline V and J ends were trimmed by 3 bases and 11 bases, with 5 bases remaining between them. In germline, CDR1 is GTSNPN, CDR2 SVGIG (reference sequence). The CDR3 sequence is CAWREPPLHF. The DNA for the CDR3 is TGTGCCTGGAGAGAACCACCCCTCCACTTT.

The chain recombines TRBV29-1 with TRBJ2-1; 9 nucleotides match TRBD2. V was clipped by 7 bases and J by 8 bases; unmatched bases: 12. Germline CDR1 is SQVTM and CDR2 is ANQGSEA. The CDR3 extends over 14 amino acids. The CDR3 here is CSGLSGSGLDEQFF. The CDR3 DNA reads as TGCAGCGGCCTTAGCGGGAGTGGGCTGGATGAGCAGTTCTTC.